This T cell receptor (beta chain) was retrieved from a study of OX40 agonist ivuxolimab in advanced cancers. TCRdb keeps only in-frame clones here, not all; method: immunoSEQ multiplex PCR. The table has approximately 30,000 clones, about 80% seen once. Germline V gene lookup returns CDR1 MNHNS and CDR2 SASEGT. The CDR3 totals 15 residues. V gave up 5 bases and J gave up 0 bases; unmatched junction bases: 3. The TCR originated in an adult with an advanced solid tumor such as melanoma, head and neck, liver or kidney cancer. This sample comprised CD4+ or CD8+ T cells sorted from blood, obtained in a trial of the OX40 agonist ivuxolimab. The V and J genes are TRBV6-1 and TRBJ2-2, with 7 nucleotides matching TRBD1. CDR3 DNA sequence: TGTGCCAGCAGTATCAGGGGGACGAACACCGGGGAGCTGTTTTTT. Translated: CASSIRGTNTGELFF.